This entry describes one T cell receptor beta chain. The antigen it binds to is not known. No base-level quality is on record; no much larger clone is a single base apart. TCRbeta CDR3 regions were amplified from genomic DNA using the immunoSEQ Assay, a bias-controlled multiplex PCR. Concerning the study's data processing: Nucleated cell counts per sample were estimated from amplification of reference gene primers within the assay. To quantify the absolute abundance of each unique TCRbeta CDR3 rearrangement, sequence reads were collapsed and filtered. For each sample, productive Simpson clonality was calculated as the square root of Simpson's diversity index across productive rearrangements. Not all clones reach the TCRdb copy of this immuneACCESS table, which keeps in-frame sequences only. Checked studies attribute under half of the gap to unresolved V genes and leave the rest unexplained. V, J and clone size are taken as reported in that table, and D and trimming were inferred from the DNA itself. The sample yields 200,000 to 300,000 clones; about 80% were counted once. Of the sample, 1.9% is held by the ten largest clones.

The data belong to a study of blood T cell repertoires in COVID-19 (dated by TCRdb to the early 2020s). Context from the whole study: Collaborator samples came from the United States, Italy and Spain and covered acute and convalescent phases of COVID-19. Subjects who had been exposed to COVID-19, were actively infected with it, or had recovered from it provided the deeply sampled blood TCRbeta repertoires that made up the dataset. The samples were drawn from two sources: the first 160 participants of the ongoing ImmuneRACE study, and fewer than 1,500 subjects contributed by 6 global collaborators. A de-identified subject ID, COVID-19 status, age in years and sex were almost always included in the sample metadata. The prospective study material was composed of cDNA or gDNA derived from T cells, B-cell-depleted T cells, or PBMCs. The repertoires were released in a freely available public database intended as a resource for research on the immune response to SARS-CoV-2. Where HLA class I and class II types were available, the types were taken from metadata supplied by the sample provider, not from assay-based typing.

Overall study outcomes, separate from this receptor: How much clinical and demographic metadata was included differed by source and by participant, and the metadata was provided uncurated.

Each collaborating institution followed its own protocols to collect whole blood in K2EDTA tubes. For TCRbeta analysis, collaborators shipped samples in one of three forms: frozen whole blood, isolated PBMCs, or DNA extracted from either of those sample types. The sequence derives from a woman older than 75 with acute or convalescent COVID-19. The sequencing input was peripheral blood.

This receptor carries the CDR3 CASSSTLGLGQPQHF. In nucleotides, the sequence is TGTGCCAGCAGCTCTACCTTGGGTCTCGGGCAGCCCCAGCATTTT. The chain joins TRBV7-6 to TRBJ1-5; a confident D gene designation cannot be given. V drops 4 bases and J drops 7 bases, leaving 17 bases in between. The CDR3 numbers 15 residues from cysteine through phenylalanine. Just CDR3 DNA is preserved here, 45 bases in frame from base 1. Reading the germline V gene gives CDR1 SGHVS and CDR2 FNYEAQ.